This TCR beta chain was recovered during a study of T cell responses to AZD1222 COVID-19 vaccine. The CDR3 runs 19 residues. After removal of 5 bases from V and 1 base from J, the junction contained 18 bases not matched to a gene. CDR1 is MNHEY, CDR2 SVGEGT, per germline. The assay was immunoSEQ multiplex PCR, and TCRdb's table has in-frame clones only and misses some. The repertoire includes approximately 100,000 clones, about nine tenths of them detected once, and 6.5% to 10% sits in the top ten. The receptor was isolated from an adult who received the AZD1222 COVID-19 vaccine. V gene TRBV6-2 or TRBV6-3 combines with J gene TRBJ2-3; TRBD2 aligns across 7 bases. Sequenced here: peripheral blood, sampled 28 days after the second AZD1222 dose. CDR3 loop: CASSHPTRRTRFGTDTQYF. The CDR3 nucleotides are TGTGCCAGCAGTCACCCCACCCGCAGGACTAGATTCGGCACAGATACGCAGTATTTT.